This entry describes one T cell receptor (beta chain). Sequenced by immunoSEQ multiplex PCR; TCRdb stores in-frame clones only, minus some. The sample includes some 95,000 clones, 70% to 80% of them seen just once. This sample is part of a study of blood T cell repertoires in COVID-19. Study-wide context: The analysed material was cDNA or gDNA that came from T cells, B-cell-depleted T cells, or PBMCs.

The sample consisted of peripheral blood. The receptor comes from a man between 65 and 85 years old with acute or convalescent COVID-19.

The CDR3 nucleotides read TGCAGCGTGAGCAGGGAGGACTATGGCTACACCTTC. It specifies CSVSREDYGYTF. This chain links TRBV29-1 with TRBJ1-2; D is perhaps TRBD1 (5 bases). Trimming took 6 bases from V and 3 from J, leaving 11 bases between them. The CDR3 spans 12 residues. Germline V gene lookup returns CDR1 SQVTM and CDR2 ANQGSEA.